A selection of T cell receptor beta chains follows, all from one sample in a study of molecular identifiers for immune sequencing clone quantification. A single record per CDR3 protein comes from TCRdb applying MiXCR to the PCR reads. The table lists about 630,000 distinct CDR3 sequences, around 25% of them singletons, with 0.78% in the top ten. The sequencing input was naive CD8+ T cells from blood, with Jurkat cell RNA spiked in. Every receptor here comes from a human donor in good health. Some libraries in this study had Jurkat cell RNA spiked in. Both conserved end residues are part of each CDR3. The D gene is left open where the match is weak. Some rows have no size entry. The others give once, few or many, or a class for an expanded clone.

TRBJ2-7,TRBD2,TRBV6-2/TRBV6-3,-,TGTGCCAGCAGTCCAATCGGGACTAGCCTTATCGAGCAGTACTTC,CASSPIGTSLIEQYF
TRBJ1-1,-,TRBV7-6,few,TGTGCCAGCAGCTTAGTACCCCCAGGTATGGCTTTCTTT,CASSLVPPGMAFF
TRBJ2-1,-,TRBV11-2,-,TGTGCCAGCAGCTTAGATCTATACACCCATCCGGGGGAGCAGTTCTTC,CASSLDLYTHPGEQFF
TRBJ2-1,TRBD1,TRBV25-1,-,TGTGCCAGCAGTGTCCGGGACAGGGTCTACAATGAGCAGTTCTTC,CASSVRDRVYNEQFF
TRBJ2-1,-,TRBV29-1,many,TGCAGCGGTAGACGGGACTACAATGAGCAGTTCTTC,CSGRRDYNEQFF
TRBJ2-7,-,TRBV19,-,TGTGCCAGTAGTCGATTTGGGCAAGCAGGCTCCTACGAGCAGTACTTC,CASSRFGQAGSYEQYF
TRBJ2-2,TRBD1,TRBV7-9,-,TGTGCCAGAGGGGGACAGAGGAACACCGGGGAGCTGTTTTTT,CARGGQRNTGELFF
TRBJ2-7,-,TRBV7-6,once,TGTGCCAGCAGTCCAAACGAGGCTTACGAGCAGTACTTC,CASSPNEAYEQYF
TRBJ1-1,TRBD1,TRBV14,many,TGTGCCAGCAGCCAAATAAGGGGGCGCGGCACTGAAGCTTTCTTT,CASSQIRGRGTEAFF
TRBJ2-7,-,TRBV6-5,-,TGTGCCAGCAGTTACTCGCTGGGCGGGAACTACGAGCAGTACTTC,CASSYSLGGNYEQYF
TRBJ1-4,-,TRBV5-4,-,TGTGCCAGCAGCTCCACAGGGTTCCTTGCAACTAATGAAAAACTGTTTTTT,CASSSTGFLATNEKLFF